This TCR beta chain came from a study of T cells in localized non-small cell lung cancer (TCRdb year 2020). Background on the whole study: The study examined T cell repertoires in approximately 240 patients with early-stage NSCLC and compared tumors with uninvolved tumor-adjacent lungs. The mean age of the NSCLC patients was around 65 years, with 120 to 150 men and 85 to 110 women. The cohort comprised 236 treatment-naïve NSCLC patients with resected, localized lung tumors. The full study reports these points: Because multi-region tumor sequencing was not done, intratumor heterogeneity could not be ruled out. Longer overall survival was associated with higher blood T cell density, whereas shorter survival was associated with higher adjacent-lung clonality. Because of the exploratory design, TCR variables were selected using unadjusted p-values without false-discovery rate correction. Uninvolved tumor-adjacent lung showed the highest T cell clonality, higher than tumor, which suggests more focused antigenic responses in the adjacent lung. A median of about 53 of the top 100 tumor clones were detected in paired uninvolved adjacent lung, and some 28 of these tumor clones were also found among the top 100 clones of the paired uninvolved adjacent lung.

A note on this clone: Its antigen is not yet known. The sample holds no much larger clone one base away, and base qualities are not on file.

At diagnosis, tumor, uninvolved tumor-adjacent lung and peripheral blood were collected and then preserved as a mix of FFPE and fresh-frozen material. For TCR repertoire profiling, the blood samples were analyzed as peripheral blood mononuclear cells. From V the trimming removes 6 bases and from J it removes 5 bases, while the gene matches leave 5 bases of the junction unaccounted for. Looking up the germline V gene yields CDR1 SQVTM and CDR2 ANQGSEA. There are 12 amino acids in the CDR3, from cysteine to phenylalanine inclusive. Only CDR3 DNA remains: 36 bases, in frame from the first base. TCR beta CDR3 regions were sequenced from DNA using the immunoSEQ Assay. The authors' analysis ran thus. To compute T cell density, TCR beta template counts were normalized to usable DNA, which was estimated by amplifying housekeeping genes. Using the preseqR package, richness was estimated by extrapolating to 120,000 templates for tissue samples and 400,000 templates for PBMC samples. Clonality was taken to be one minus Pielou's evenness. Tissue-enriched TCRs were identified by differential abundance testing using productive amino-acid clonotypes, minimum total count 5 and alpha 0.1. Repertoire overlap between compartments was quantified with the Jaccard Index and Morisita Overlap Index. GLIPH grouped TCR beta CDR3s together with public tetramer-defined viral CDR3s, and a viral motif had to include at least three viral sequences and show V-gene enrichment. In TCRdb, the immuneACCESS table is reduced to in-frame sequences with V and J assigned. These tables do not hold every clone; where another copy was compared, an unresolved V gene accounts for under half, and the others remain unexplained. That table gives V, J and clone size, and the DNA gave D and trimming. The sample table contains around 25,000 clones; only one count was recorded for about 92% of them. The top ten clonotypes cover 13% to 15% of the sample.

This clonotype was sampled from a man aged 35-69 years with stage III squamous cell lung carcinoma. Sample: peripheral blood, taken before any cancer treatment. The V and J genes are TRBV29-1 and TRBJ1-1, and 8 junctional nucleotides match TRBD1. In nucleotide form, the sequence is TGCAGCGTCGGACAGGGAAGAACTGAAGCTTTCTTT. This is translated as CSVGQGRTEAFF.